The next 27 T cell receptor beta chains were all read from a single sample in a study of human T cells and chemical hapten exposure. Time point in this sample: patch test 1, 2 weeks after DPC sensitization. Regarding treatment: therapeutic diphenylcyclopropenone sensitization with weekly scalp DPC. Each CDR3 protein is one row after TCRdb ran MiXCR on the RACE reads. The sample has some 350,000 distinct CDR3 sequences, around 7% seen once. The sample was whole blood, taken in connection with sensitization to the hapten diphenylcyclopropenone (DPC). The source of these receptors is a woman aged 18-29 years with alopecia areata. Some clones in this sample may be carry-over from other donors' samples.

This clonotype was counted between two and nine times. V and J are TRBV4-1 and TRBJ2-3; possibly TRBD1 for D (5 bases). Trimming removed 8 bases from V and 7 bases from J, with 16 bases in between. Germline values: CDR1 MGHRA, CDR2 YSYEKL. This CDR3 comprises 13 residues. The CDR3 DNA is TGCGCCAGCGGCCGGGCAGGGAAAAATACGCAGTATTTT. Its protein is CASGRAGKNTQYF.

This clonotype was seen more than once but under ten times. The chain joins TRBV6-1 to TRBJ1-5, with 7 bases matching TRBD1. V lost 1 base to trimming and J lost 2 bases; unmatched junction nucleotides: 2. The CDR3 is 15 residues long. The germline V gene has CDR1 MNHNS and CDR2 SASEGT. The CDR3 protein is CASSEVQGGNQPQHF. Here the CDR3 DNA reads TGTGCCAGCAGTGAAGTTCAGGGGGGCAATCAGCCCCAGCATTTT.

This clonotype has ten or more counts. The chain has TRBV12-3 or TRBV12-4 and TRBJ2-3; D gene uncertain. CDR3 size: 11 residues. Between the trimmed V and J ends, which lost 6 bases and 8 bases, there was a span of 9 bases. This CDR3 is CASSPSGTQYF. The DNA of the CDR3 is TGTGCCAGCAGCCCCTCGGGTACGCAGTATTTT.

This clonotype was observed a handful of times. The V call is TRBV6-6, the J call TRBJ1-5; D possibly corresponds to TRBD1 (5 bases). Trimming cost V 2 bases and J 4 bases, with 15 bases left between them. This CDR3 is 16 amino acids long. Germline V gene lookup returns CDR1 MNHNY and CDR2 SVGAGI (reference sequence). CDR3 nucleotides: TGTGCCAGCAGTTACCGCGGGACGGCTGAGAATCAGCCCCAGCATTTT. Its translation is CASSYRGTAENQPQHF.

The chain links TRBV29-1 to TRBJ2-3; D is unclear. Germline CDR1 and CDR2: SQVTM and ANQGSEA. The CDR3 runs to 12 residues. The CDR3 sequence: CSLYADTDTQYF. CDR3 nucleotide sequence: TGCAGTTTGTACGCAGACACAGATACGCAGTATTTT.

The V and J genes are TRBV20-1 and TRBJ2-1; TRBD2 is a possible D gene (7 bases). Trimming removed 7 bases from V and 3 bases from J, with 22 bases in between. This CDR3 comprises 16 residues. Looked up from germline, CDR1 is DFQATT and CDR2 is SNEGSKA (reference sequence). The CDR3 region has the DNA TGCAGTGTTAAGCTCGCGGGGGCAGTGATCTACAATGAGCAGTTCTTC. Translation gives CSVKLAGAVIYNEQFF.

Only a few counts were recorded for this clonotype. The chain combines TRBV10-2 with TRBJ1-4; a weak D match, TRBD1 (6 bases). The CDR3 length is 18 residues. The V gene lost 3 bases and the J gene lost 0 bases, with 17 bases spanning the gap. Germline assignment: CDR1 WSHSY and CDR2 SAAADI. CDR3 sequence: CASSERPSRGTTNEKLFF. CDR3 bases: TGCGCCAGCAGTGAACGACCCTCCAGGGGTACAACTAATGAAAAACTGTTTTTT.

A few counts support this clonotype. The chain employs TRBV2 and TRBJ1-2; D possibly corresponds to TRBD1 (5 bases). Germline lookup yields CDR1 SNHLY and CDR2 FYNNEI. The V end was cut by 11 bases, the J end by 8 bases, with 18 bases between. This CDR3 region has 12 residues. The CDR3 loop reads CASTQGGVGYTF. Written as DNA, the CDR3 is TGTGCCTCCACTCAGGGAGGGGTAGGCTACACCTTC. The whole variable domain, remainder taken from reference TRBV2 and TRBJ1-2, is EPEVTQTPSHQVTQMGQEVILRCVPISNHLYFYWYRQILGQKVEFLVSFYNNEISEKSEIFDDQFSVERPDGSNFTLKIRSTKLEDSAMYFCASTQGGVGYTFGSGTRLTVV.

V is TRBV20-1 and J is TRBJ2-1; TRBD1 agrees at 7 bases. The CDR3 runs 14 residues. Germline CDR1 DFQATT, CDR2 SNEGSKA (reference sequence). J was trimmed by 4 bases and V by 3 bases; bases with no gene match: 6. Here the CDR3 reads CSASVGTEYNEQFF. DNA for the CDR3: TGCAGTGCTAGTGTCGGGACAGAGTACAATGAGCAGTTCTTC.

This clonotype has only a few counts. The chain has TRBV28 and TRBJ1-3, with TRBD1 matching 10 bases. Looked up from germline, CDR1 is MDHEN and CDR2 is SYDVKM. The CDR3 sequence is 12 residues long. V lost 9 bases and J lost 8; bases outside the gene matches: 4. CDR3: CASGQGGYTIYF. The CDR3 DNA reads TGTGCCAGTGGACAGGGGGGATACACCATATATTTT.

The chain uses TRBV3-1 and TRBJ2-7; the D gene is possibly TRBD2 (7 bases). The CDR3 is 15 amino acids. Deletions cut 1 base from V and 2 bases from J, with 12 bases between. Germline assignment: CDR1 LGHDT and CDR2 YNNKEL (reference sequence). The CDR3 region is CASSQGWGGTYEQYF. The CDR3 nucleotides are TGTGCCAGCAGCCAAGGTTGGGGGGGCACCTACGAGCAGTACTTC.

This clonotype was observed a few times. CDR3 amino acids: CASSLAAVNTEAFF. The CDR3 nucleotides read TGTGCCAGCAGCTTAGCGGCAGTGAACACTGAAGCTTTCTTT. The V and J genes are TRBV7-2 and TRBJ1-1; D gene uncertain. Germline V lookup: CDR1 SGHTA, CDR2 FQGNSA. This CDR3 has 14 amino acids. V was shortened by 0 bases and J by 0 bases, with 5 bases between the two germline ends. The complete variable domain, with remaining parts taken from reference TRBV7-2 and TRBJ1-1, reads GAGVSQSPSNKVTEKGKDVELRCDPISGHTALYWYRQSLGQGLEFLIYFQGNSAPDKSGLPSDRFSAERTGGSVSTLTIQRTQQEDSAVYLCASSLAAVNTEAFFGQGTRLTVV.

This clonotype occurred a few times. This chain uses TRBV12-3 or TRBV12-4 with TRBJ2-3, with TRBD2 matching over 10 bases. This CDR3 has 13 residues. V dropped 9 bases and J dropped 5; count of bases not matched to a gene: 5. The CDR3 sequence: CARSGGAIDTQYF. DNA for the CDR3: TGTGCCAGGAGCGGGGGGGCTATAGATACGCAGTATTTT.

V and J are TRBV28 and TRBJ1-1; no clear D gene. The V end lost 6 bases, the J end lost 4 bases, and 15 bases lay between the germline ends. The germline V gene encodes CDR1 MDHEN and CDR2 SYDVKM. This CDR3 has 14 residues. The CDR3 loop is CASSSPSRFTEAFF. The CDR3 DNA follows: TGTGCCAGCAGCAGTCCTAGTCGTTTCACTGAAGCTTTCTTT.

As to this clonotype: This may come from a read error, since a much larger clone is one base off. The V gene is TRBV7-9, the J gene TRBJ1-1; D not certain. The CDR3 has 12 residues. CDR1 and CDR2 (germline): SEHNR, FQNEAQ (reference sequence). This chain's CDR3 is CACSLVYTEAFF. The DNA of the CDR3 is TGTGCCTGCAGCTTAGTTTACACTGAAGCTTTCTTT.

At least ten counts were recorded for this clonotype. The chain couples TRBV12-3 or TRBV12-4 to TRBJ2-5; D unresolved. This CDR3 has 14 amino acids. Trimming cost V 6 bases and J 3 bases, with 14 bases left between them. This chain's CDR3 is CASSTTGTEETQYF. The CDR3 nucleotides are TGTGCCAGCAGCACGACTGGCACCGAAGAGACCCAGTACTTC.

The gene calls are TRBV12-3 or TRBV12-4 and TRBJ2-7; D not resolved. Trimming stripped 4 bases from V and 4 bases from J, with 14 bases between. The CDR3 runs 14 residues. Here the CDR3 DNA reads TGTGCCAGCAGTTCCCGACCCGAAGGATACGAGCAGTACTTC. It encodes CASSSRPEGYEQYF.

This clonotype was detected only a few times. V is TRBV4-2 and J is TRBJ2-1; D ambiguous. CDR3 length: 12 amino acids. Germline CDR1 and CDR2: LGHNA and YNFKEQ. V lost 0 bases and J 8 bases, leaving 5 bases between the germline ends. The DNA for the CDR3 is TGTGCCAGCAGCCAAGATATCGATGAGCAGTTCTTC. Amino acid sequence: CASSQDIDEQFF.

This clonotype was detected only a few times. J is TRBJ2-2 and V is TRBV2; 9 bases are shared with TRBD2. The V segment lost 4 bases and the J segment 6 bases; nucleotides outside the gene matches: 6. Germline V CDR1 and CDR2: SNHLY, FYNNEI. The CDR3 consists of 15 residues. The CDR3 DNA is TGTGCCAGCAGTGTGGCTAGCGGGGCCCCCGGGGAGCTGTTTTTT. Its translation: CASSVASGAPGELFF.

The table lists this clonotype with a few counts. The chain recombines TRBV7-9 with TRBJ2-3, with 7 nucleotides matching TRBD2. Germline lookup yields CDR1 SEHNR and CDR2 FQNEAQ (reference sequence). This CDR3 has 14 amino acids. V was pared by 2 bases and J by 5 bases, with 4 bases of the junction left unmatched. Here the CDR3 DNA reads TGTGCCAGCAGCTTACGGTGGGGGGGAGATACGCAGTATTTT. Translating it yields CASSLRWGGDTQYF.

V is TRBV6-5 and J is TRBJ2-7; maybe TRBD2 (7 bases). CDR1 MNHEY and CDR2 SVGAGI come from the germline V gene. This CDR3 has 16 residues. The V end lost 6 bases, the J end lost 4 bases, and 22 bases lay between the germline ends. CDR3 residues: CASRMQGGAEMYEQYF. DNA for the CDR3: TGTGCCAGCAGAATGCAAGGGGGGGCTGAGATGTACGAGCAGTACTTC.

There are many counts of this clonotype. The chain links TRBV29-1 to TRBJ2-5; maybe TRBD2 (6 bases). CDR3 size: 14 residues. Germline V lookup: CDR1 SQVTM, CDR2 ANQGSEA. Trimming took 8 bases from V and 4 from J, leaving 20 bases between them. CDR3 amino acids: CSMGLAGSRETQYF. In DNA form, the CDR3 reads TGCAGCATGGGACTGGCCGGTAGTAGAGAGACCCAGTACTTC.

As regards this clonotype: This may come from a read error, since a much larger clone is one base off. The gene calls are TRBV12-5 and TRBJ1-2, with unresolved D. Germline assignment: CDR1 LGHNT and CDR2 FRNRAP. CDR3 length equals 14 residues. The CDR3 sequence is CASCFAGQNYGYTF. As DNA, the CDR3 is TGTGCTAGTTGTTTCGCCGGGCAAAACTATGGCTACACCTTC.

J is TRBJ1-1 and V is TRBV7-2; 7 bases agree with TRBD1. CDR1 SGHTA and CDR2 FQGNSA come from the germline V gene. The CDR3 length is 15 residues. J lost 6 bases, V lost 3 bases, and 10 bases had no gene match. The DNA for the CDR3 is TGTGCCAGCAGCTTTCGACAGGGAGTCTCATCTGAAGCTTTCTTT. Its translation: CASSFRQGVSSEAFF.

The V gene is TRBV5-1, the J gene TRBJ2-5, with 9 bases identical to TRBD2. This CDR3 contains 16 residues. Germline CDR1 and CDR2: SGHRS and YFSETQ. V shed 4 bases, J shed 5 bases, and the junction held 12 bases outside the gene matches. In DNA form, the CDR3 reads TGCGCCAGCAGCATGCGACTAGCGGACCCCCTGGAGACCCAGTACTTC. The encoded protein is CASSMRLADPLETQYF.

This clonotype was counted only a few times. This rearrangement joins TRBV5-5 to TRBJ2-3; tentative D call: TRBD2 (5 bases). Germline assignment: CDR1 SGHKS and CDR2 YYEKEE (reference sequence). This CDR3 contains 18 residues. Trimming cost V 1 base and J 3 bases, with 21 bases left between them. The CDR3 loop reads CASSLLSNRGSRTDTQYF. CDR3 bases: TGTGCCAGCAGCTTGCTAAGTAACCGGGGTTCGAGGACAGATACGCAGTATTTT.

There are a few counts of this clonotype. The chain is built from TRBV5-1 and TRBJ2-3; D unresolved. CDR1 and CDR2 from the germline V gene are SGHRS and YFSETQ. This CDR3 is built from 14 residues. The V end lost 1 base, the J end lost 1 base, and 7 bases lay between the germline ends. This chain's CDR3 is CASSLQKGTDTQYF. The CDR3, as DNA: TGCGCCAGCAGCTTGCAGAAGGGCACAGATACGCAGTATTTT.